This section outlines one TCR beta chain sequence together with its context. Time point reported: patch test 1, 2 weeks after DPC sensitization. The treatment denotes: therapeutic diphenylcyclopropenone sensitization with weekly scalp DPC. Each patch-test visit's blood sample preceded patch application. Blood, whole and unfractionated, served as the source for total RNA extraction. TCRdb redid the calling of the RACE reads with MiXCR, one entry per CDR3 protein. The data show some 400,000 distinct CDR3 sequences, 4% to 5.5% seen once. The sample belongs to a study of human T cells and chemical hapten exposure. Study overall: Weekly diphenylcyclopropenone doses were given to patients' scalps across the approximately 22-week study.

The V gene's germline CDR1 is LGHDT and CDR2 YNNKEL (reference sequence). The length of the CDR3 is 13 residues. V was pared by 10 bases and J by 2 bases, with 14 bases between. The chain is built from TRBV3-1 and TRBJ2-5, with D uncertain. Sequenced material: whole blood, taken in connection with sensitization to the hapten diphenylcyclopropenone (DPC). The sequence came from a woman between 50 and 59 years old with alopecia areata. Some clones in this sample may be carry-over from other donors' samples. CDR3 loop: CATQAESQETQYF. The CDR3 DNA reads TGTGCCACCCAAGCCGAAAGTCAAGAGACCCAGTACTTC.